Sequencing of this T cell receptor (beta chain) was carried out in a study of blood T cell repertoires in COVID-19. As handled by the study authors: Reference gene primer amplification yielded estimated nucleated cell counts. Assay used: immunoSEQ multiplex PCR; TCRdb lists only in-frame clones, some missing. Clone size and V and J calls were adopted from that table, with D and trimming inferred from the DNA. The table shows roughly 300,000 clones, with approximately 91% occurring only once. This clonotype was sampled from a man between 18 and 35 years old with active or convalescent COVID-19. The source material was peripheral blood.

CDR3 DNA sequence: TGTGCCAGCAGCGTAGAGCGCGGGCATTTTAGCTCCTACAATGAGCAGTTCTTC. Protein sequence: CASSVERGHFSSYNEQFF. This rearrangement joins TRBV9 to TRBJ2-1; D might be TRBD2 (5 bases). With 0 bases removed from V and 0 bases from J, the gap between germline ends came to 16 bases. Germline V lookup: CDR1 SGDLS, CDR2 YYNGEE. This CDR3 is built from 18 residues.